Included here is one T cell receptor beta chain sequence, with context. Its cognate antigen is unknown. Unique molecular identifiers were carried by the TCR beta cDNA libraries. TCRdb processed the PCR reads anew with MiXCR; each CDR3 protein has one entry. Counted here are hundreds of thousands of distinct CDR3 sequences, approximately 53% occurring once; the ten biggest clones make up roughly 4.4%. This entry belongs to a study of post-analysis software for immune sequencing data. The study, taken as a whole, reports: In patients, TRBV5-6, TRBV5-1 and TRBV20-1 belonged to four or five TRBV segments found more frequently than in controls.

The V gene lost 6 bases and the J gene lost 6 bases, with 15 bases spanning the gap. Germline CDR1 DFQATT, CDR2 SNEGSKA (reference sequence). The CDR3 contains 13 residues. The sample consisted of blood. This clonotype originated in a girl aged 5 to 17 with multiple sclerosis. The chain joins TRBV20-1 to TRBJ2-1, with D possibly TRBD2 on 5 matching bases. The CDR3 protein is CSAASARANEQFF. The CDR3 bases are TGCAGTGCGGCCTCGGCGCGGGCCAATGAGCAGTTCTTC.